These 3 T cell receptor beta chains came from one sample sequenced in a study of T cell responses to AZD1222 COVID-19 vaccine. The protocol was immunoSEQ multiplex PCR, while the TCRdb copy is restricted to in-frame clones and leaves out a portion. Of about 150,000 clones in the sample, 91% were seen once. Specimen: peripheral blood, collected 28 days after the second dose of the MenACWY control vaccine. The receptors stem from an adult who received the MenACWY meningococcal vaccine as a control.

This chain uses TRBV19 with TRBJ2-1; D remains ambiguous. V was shortened by 3 bases and J by 0 bases, with 9 bases between the two germline ends. This CDR3 has 15 amino acids. Germline CDR1 is LNHDA and CDR2 is SQIVND (reference sequence). The CDR3 region has the DNA TGTGCCAGTAGTATCACTGGACGCTCCTACAATGAGCAGTTCTTC. This sequence encodes CASSITGRSYNEQFF.

Note on this clone: Other DNA sequences from this sample encode an identical CDR3 as well. The rearrangement links TRBV6-1 to TRBJ2-7, with D possibly being TRBD2 (6 bases). Per the germline V gene, CDR1 is MNHNS and CDR2 is SASEGT. CDR3 length equals 14 residues. Trimming stripped 0 bases from V and 4 bases from J, with 10 bases between. The CDR3 sequence is CASSEALGGYEQYF. The DNA for the CDR3 is TGTGCCAGCAGTGAAGCGCTTGGAGGGTACGAGCAGTACTTC.

The V and J genes are TRBV18 and TRBJ1-5, with D maybe TRBD1 (5 bases). V lost 6 bases to trimming and J lost 7 bases, with 19 bases between them. CDR1 and CDR2 from the germline V gene are KGHSH and LQKENI. This CDR3 contains 15 residues. The CDR3 DNA is TGTGCCAGCTCCCCAACAGGAGATCCCTTGCAGCCCCAGCATTTT. It codes for CASSPTGDPLQPQHF.